This paragraph reports one T cell receptor beta chain. Its cognate antigen is unknown. V was cut by 8 bases and J by 5 bases, with 16 bases left in between. The CDR3 is made up of 13 amino acids. Germline loops: CDR1 MNHEY, CDR2 SVGAGI. This sample stems from a study of Tregs in tolerant kidney transplant recipients. General study points: Few patients were studied, so findings need validation in larger groups. Biological reproducibility was not directly addressed in this study.

Method: immunoSEQ multiplex PCR; TCRdb's copy keeps in-frame clones and lacks some. The table lists around 120,000 clones, roughly 93% of them singletons. Thawed PBMCs were FACS-sorted into unstimulated CD4+CD25+CD127- regulatory T cells, CD4+CD25- non-regulatory cells, CD4 and CD8 cells. This chain connects TRBV6-5 to TRBJ2-7, with D possibly TRBD1 on 5 matching bases. The sequence came from a human donor in good health. The sequencing input was CD4+ T cells from blood. The CDR3 is CASCRQPWNEQYF. The DNA for the CDR3 is TGTGCCAGCTGCCGACAGCCCTGGAACGAGCAGTACTTC.